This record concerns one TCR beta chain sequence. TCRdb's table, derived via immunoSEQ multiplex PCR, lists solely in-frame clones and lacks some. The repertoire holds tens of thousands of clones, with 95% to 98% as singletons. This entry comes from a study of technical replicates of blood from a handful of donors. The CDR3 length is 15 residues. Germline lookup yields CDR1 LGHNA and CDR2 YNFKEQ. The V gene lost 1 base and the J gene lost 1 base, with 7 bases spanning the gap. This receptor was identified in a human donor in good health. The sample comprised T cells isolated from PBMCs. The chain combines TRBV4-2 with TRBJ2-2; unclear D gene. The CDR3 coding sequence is TGTGCCAGCAGCCAAGTCCAGGAGAACACCGGGGAGCTGTTTTTT. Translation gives CASSQVQENTGELFF.